The subject of this entry is one T cell receptor beta chain. The target of this receptor is not known. The input lacks base qualities; no much larger clone sits a single base away. The immunoSEQ Assay, a bias-controlled multiplex PCR, was used to amplify TCRbeta CDR3 regions from genomic DNA. In the source study's methods: Within the assay, amplification of reference gene primers was used to estimate how many nucleated cells each sample contained. To quantify the absolute abundance of each unique TCRbeta CDR3 rearrangement, sequence reads were collapsed and filtered. For each sample, productive Simpson clonality was calculated as the square root of Simpson's diversity index across productive rearrangements. The clones in this table, taken by TCRdb from immuneACCESS, are in-frame only. Not every clone is retained; where verified, under half of the shortfall comes from an unresolved V gene, and the cause of the rest is unknown. V and J calls and clone size are those listed in that table; D and trimming were worked out from the DNA. The sample includes 240,000 or so clones, with roughly 86% observed a single time. Approximately 2% of the sample goes to the ten largest clones.

This specimen comes from a study of blood T cell repertoires in COVID-19 (dated by TCRdb to 2020 to 2022). Background on the whole study: Samples from collaborators originated in the United States, Italy and Spain and spanned both the acute and convalescent phases of COVID-19. The prospective study material was composed of cDNA or gDNA derived from T cells, B-cell-depleted T cells, or PBMCs. The repertoires were released in a freely available public database meant as a resource for research on the immune response to SARS-CoV-2. Samples came from the ongoing ImmuneRACE study (first 160 participants) plus 1,254 subjects from 6 global collaborators. Sample metadata almost always included a de-identified subject ID, COVID-19 status, age in years and sex. Deeply sampled blood TCRbeta repertoires from subjects exposed to, actively infected with, or recovered from COVID-19 were included in the dataset. Where available, HLA class I and class II types were taken from metadata supplied by the sample provider and were not determined by assay-based typing.

The CDR3 runs 16 amino acids, cysteine and phenylalanine included. This entry keeps only the CDR3 DNA: 48 bases, framed from base 1. The germline V gene (reference sequence) provides CDR1 SGHNT and CDR2 YYREEE. V is reduced by 8 bases and J by 4 bases, leaving a spacing of 22 bases between them. What the study reported, not specific to this receptor: The amount of clinical and demographic metadata varied by source and participant and was provided uncurated.

Enrolling through a virtual design, the prospective study's participants ranged in age from about 18 to 100 years and lived across 24 United States geographic areas. To assign participants to cohorts, the prospective study relied on clinical history that participants themselves reported in a screening survey and a study questionnaire. Recovered participants in ImmuneRACE Cohort 3 were defined by two consecutive negative NP/OP PCR tests, clearance by a healthcare professional, or resolution of symptoms. In the prospective study, mobile phlebotomists collected whole blood, serum and a nasopharyngeal or oropharyngeal swab from each participant. Participants in the prospective study had the option to provide additional blood draws and questionnaires over a roughly two-month period. Prospective study blood samples were shipped either frozen or at room temperature before DNA extraction.

This clonotype originated in a woman between 45 and 65 years old who had recovered from COVID-19. Source material: PBMCs or T cells enriched from blood (not recorded which). The chain links TRBV5-4 with TRBJ1-5; TRBD1 could be the D gene, as 5 bases match. The encoded CDR3 is CARWSTLGGGNQPQHF. The sequence in DNA is TGTGCCAGGTGGAGCACTCTGGGGGGTGGGAATCAGCCCCAGCATTTT.